The 30 T cell receptor beta chains listed next were all sequenced from one sample in a study of cytotoxic CD8 clonotypes in ibrutinib-treated CLL (dated by TCRdb to 2020 to 2023). The protocol used for the library was the immunoSEQ multiplex PCR assay. TCRdb stores this immuneACCESS table with in-frame sequences only. Part of the clones is absent; in the studies checked, under half of the shortfall reflects unresolved V genes, and no reason is known for the rest. The sample profile shows approximately 15,000 clones; about 61% of them were found once. Roughly 13% of the sample goes to the ten largest clones. This sample comprised PBMCs, obtained before ibrutinib treatment. These receptors were taken from a human donor with chronic lymphocytic leukemia.

The chain employs TRBV6-1 and TRBJ2-3; TRBD2 agrees at 12 bases. With 6 bases clipped from V and 11 bases from J, the junction kept 12 bases outside the gene matches. CDR1 is MNHNS, CDR2 SASEGT, per germline. CDR3 length: 15 residues. CDR3 coding DNA: TGTGCCAGCAGGCGGACTAGCGGGATCACAGAGAGGCAGTATTTT. Translation: CASRRTSGITERQYF.

The chain is built from TRBV20-1 and TRBJ2-7; D is unresolved. V dropped 3 bases and J dropped 3 bases, with 6 bases sitting between them. The CDR3 length is 11 residues. Germline V gene data show CDR1 as DFQATT and CDR2 as SNEGSKA (reference sequence). CDR3 sequence reads: CSARLLYEQYF. The CDR3 region has the DNA TGCAGTGCTAGGCTCCTCTACGAGCAGTACTTC.

The chain couples TRBV5-4 to TRBJ2-3, with no clear D. Trimming cost V 0 bases and J 3 bases, with 8 bases left between them. Germline lookup yields CDR1 SGHNT and CDR2 YYREEE (reference sequence). This CDR3 comprises 14 residues. CDR3 loop: CASSLGQNTDTQYF. The CDR3 DNA reads as TGTGCCAGCAGCTTGGGCCAGAATACAGATACGCAGTATTTT.

The rearrangement links TRBV19 to TRBJ2-5; a possible D gene is TRBD1 (6 bases). This CDR3 has 12 amino acids. V lost 3 bases and J lost 4, with 6 bases in between. Germline V gene data show CDR1 as LNHDA and CDR2 as SQIVND (reference sequence). This CDR3 is CASSIRGETQYF. The CDR3 coding sequence is TGTGCCAGTAGTATCAGGGGAGAGACCCAGTACTTC.

The V call is TRBV5-4, the J call TRBJ1-2; 7 bases line up with TRBD1. J gave up 5 bases and V 4 bases, and 5 bases lay outside the gene matches. There are 13 residues in the CDR3. The germline gives CDR1 SGHNT, CDR2 YYREEE (reference sequence). CDR3 coding DNA: TGTGCCAGCAGCGCCTCGACAGGGTATGGCTACACCTTC. Translating it yields CASSASTGYGYTF.

The gene calls are TRBV6-6 and TRBJ1-6; D remains unclear. The CDR3 length is 12 residues. In germline, CDR1 is MNHNY, CDR2 SVGAGI (reference sequence). Trimming stripped 7 bases from V and 9 bases from J, with 10 bases between. Written as DNA, the CDR3 is TGTGCCAGCACAACTAGTGGTTCACCCCTCCACTTT. Translation: CASTTSGSPLHF.

V gene TRBV6-5 combines with J gene TRBJ2-7; 7 nucleotides align to TRBD1. The CDR3 has 13 amino acids. CDR1 MNHEY and CDR2 SVGAGI come from the germline V gene. The V segment lost 6 bases and the J segment 4 bases; nucleotides outside the gene matches: 6. As DNA, the CDR3 is TGTGCCAGCAGCGAGGGACAGAGGTACGAGCAGTACTTC. Its translation: CASSEGQRYEQYF.

The V call is TRBV5-1, the J call TRBJ1-2; 9 nucleotides agree with TRBD1. The CDR3 is made up of 13 amino acids. V dropped 4 bases and J dropped 8; count of bases not matched to a gene: 6. The germline V gene encodes CDR1 SGHRS and CDR2 YFSETQ. The CDR3 coding sequence is TGCGCCAGCAGCCAGGACAGGGGAGGGGGCTACACCTTC. It translates to CASSQDRGGGYTF. The full variable domain, rest sourced from reference TRBV5-1 and TRBJ1-2, is KAGVTQTPRYLIKTRGQQVTLSCSPISGHRSVSWYQQTPGQGLQFLFEYFSETQRNKGNFPGRFSGRQFSNSRSEMNVSTLELGDSALYLCASSQDRGGGYTFGSGTRLTVV.

The V call is TRBV27, the J call TRBJ2-1, with 9 nucleotides matching TRBD1. The CDR3 spans 16 residues. CDR1 and CDR2 from the germline V gene are MNHEY and SMNVEV (reference sequence). V lost 4 bases and J lost 4; bases outside the gene matches: 8. The CDR3 reads CASSSAGTGFYNEQFF. CDR3 in DNA: TGTGCCAGCAGTTCCGCCGGGACAGGGTTTTACAATGAGCAGTTCTTC.

This clone was seen only once. At one boundary the junction diverges from the germline segment, which might be a read error. The chain carries TRBV7-9 and TRBJ2-3; D is possibly TRBD2 (5 bases). CDR1 and CDR2 (germline): SEHNR, FQNEAQ (reference sequence). The CDR3 is 11 residues long. In DNA form, the CDR3 reads TGTGCCAGCAGCCTAGCCGGTACGCAGTATTTT. Its translation is CASSLAGTQYF.

The genes are TRBV5-1 and TRBJ2-7; weak D call: TRBD1 (6 bases). The V end lost 1 base, the J end lost 5 bases, and 19 bases lay between the germline ends. CDR3 length: 16 amino acids. Germline V gives CDR1 SGHRS, CDR2 YFSETQ. The CDR3 loop reads CASSLSRGTLSDEQYF. CDR3 nucleotide sequence: TGCGCCAGCAGCTTGAGTAGGGGGACCCTATCGGACGAGCAGTACTTC.

This chain joins TRBV2 and TRBJ2-3; possible D gene TRBD2, 5 bases. The CDR3 loop spans 13 amino acids. Trimming shortened V by 1 base and J by 8 bases, and 10 bases separated the two germline ends. CDR1 and CDR2 (germline): SNHLY, FYNNEI. The CDR3 loop reads CASSEGGEVTQYF. CDR3 nucleotides: TGTGCCAGCAGTGAAGGGGGAGAGGTTACGCAGTATTTT.

This clone appeared a single time. The chain recombines TRBV9 with TRBJ2-1; TRBD1 might be the D (5 bases). The CDR3 spans 16 residues. The V end was cut by 3 bases, the J end by 3 bases, with 16 bases between. CDR1 SGDLS and CDR2 YYNGEE come from the germline V gene. CDR3 nucleotide sequence: TGTGCCAGCAGCGAAGGGTTTGGGCAGGGCTACAATGAGCAGTTCTTC. Protein sequence: CASSEGFGQGYNEQFF.

The chain carries TRBV5-1 and TRBJ2-3, with D perhaps matching TRBD1 (5 bases). This CDR3 region has 16 residues. The germline V gene has CDR1 SGHRS and CDR2 YFSETQ. V lost 0 bases and J 1 base, leaving 12 bases between the germline ends. The CDR3 DNA is TGCGCCAGCAGCTTGGAACAGGTTTTTGGCACAGATACGCAGTATTTT. It is translated as CASSLEQVFGTDTQYF.

This chain links TRBV30 with TRBJ2-2; D is undetermined. With 2 bases removed from V and 4 bases from J, the gap between germline ends came to 11 bases. Per the germline V gene, CDR1 is GTSNPN and CDR2 is SVGIG (reference sequence). The CDR3 sequence is 14 residues long. The CDR3 is CAWSRFTGTGELFF. The DNA for the CDR3 is TGTGCCTGGAGTCGCTTTACTGGCACCGGGGAGCTGTTTTTT. Full variable domain (outside the CDR3, taken from reference TRBV30 and TRBJ2-2): SQTIHQWPATLVQPVGSPLSLECTVEGTSNPNLYWYRQAAGRGLQLLFYSVGIGQISSEVPQNLSASRPQDRQFILSSKKLLLSDSGFYLCAWSRFTGTGELFFGEGSRLTVL.

The V call is TRBV27, the J call TRBJ2-1, with TRBD2 identical over 11 bases. Trimming took 8 bases from V and 8 from J; bases not matched to a gene: 11. The CDR3 consists of 15 residues. Per germline, CDR1 MNHEY and CDR2 SMNVEV (reference sequence). CDR3 residues: CASLLTSGIRYEQFF. DNA of the CDR3: TGTGCCAGCCTGCTGACTAGCGGGATTAGGTATGAGCAGTTCTTC.

Remarks on this clone: Germline and junction disagree at one end, which may indicate a read error. The chain has TRBV5-1 and TRBJ2-7, with 10 positions matching TRBD1. This CDR3 region has 16 residues. Germline loops: CDR1 SGHRS, CDR2 YFSETQ. CDR3 coding DNA: TGTGCCAGCAGCACTGGGACAGGGGACTGGTCCTACGAGCAGTACTTC. Translation: CASSTGTGDWSYEQYF.

This clone occurred a few times. This chain uses TRBV27 with TRBJ2-7; 7 nucleotides match TRBD1. CDR1 and CDR2 (germline): MNHEY, SMNVEV (reference sequence). V trimming: 5 bases; J trimming: 6 bases; junction bases outside the gene matches: 10. The CDR3 is made up of 14 amino acids. CDR3 sequence: CASSPSDRASEQYF. In DNA, the CDR3 is TGTGCCAGCAGTCCGTCCGACAGGGCCTCCGAGCAGTACTTC.

The CDR3 here is CASSQLVLLSKRFGYTF. The CDR3 coding sequence is TGTGCCAGCAGCCAATTAGTTCTACTCTCCAAACGTTTTGGCTACACCTTC. V and J are TRBV16 and TRBJ1-2; D uncertain. The CDR3 is 17 amino acids. Germline CDR1 and CDR2: KGHSY and FQNENV. Between the trimmed V and J ends, which lost 1 base and 7 bases, there was a span of 22 bases.

A few counts support this clone. The chain links TRBV6-1 to TRBJ1-5; weak D call: TRBD1 (5 bases). Trimming removed 1 base from V and 6 bases from J, with 16 bases in between. The CDR3 has 16 amino acids. Looked up from germline, CDR1 is MNHNS and CDR2 is SASEGT. Here the CDR3 DNA reads TGTGCCAGCAGTGAAGTAGGGGCCGCGTTTTTTCAGCCCCAGCATTTT. This translates into CASSEVGAAFFQPQHF.

The rearrangement links TRBV6-5 to TRBJ1-2; D is perhaps TRBD1 (5 bases). The CDR3 is 15 amino acids. In germline, CDR1 is MNHEY, CDR2 SVGAGI. Trimming pared 7 bases from V and 2 bases from J, leaving 17 bases between. CDR3: CASKAWQGLNYGYTF. The CDR3 DNA reads as TGTGCCAGCAAAGCCTGGCAGGGACTCAACTATGGCTACACCTTC.

CDR3 amino acids: CATLDRVPPGSNTGELFF. The CDR3 nucleotides are TGTGCCACCCTAGATAGGGTTCCACCAGGGTCGAACACCGGGGAGCTGTTTTTT. The V gene is TRBV21-1, the J gene TRBJ2-2; the table names TRBD1, a call not compared with the DNA. TRBV21-1 is deemed a pseudogene. The CDR3 sequence is 18 residues long.

The genes are TRBV11-2 and TRBJ1-5, with D perhaps TRBD1 (5 bases). CDR1 and CDR2 from the germline V gene are SGHAT and FQNNGV. Deletions cut 3 bases from V and 8 bases from J, with 14 bases between. The CDR3 runs 14 residues. CDR3 DNA sequence: TGTGCCAGCAGCTTTAACAGGTTTTTTGAGCCCCAGCATTTT. This encodes CASSFNRFFEPQHF.

This clone is judged medium-sized (0.01 to 0.1%). The chain joins TRBV2 to TRBJ2-5, with D unclear. Trimming took 6 bases from V and 5 from J, leaving 13 bases between them. Per the germline V gene, CDR1 is SNHLY and CDR2 is FYNNEI. CDR3 size: 13 residues. CDR3 coding DNA: TGTGCCAGCAGGTTCTCCCCCTGGGAGACCCAGTACTTC. Protein: CASRFSPWETQYF.

This chain connects TRBV6-5 to TRBJ1-1, with D perhaps matching TRBD1 (5 bases). The CDR3 consists of 15 residues. Trimming cost V 9 bases and J 5 bases, with 22 bases left between them. Looked up from germline, CDR1 is MNHEY and CDR2 is SVGAGI. This chain's CDR3 is CASATLGRGGTEAFF. The CDR3 nucleotides read TGTGCCAGTGCGACTTTAGGGCGCGGGGGGACTGAAGCTTTCTTT.

This chain joins TRBV7-9 and TRBJ2-7, with no clear D. The length of the CDR3 is 11 residues. V lost 4 bases and J lost 6, with 7 bases in between. Germline-derived CDR1 and CDR2 are SEHNR and FQNEAQ (reference sequence). Written as DNA, the CDR3 is TGTGCCAGCAGCTACTCGCTCGAGCAGTACTTC. As protein: CASSYSLEQYF. Filled out from reference TRBV7-9 and TRBJ2-7, the complete variable domain reads DTGVSQNPRHKITKRGQNVTFRCDPISEHNRLYWYRQTLGQGPEFLTYFQNEAQLEKSRLLSDRFSAERPKGSFSTLEIQRTEQGDSAMYLCASSYSLEQYFGPGTRLTVT.

The genes are TRBV6-6 and TRBJ1-6, with 8 bases lining up with TRBD1. Per germline, CDR1 MNHNY and CDR2 SVGAGI (reference sequence). The CDR3 runs 16 residues. V dropped 8 bases and J dropped 1; count of bases not matched to a gene: 7. In DNA, the CDR3 is TGTGCCAGCCAAGGACAGGGAGGGTCCTATAATTCACCCCTCCACTTT. Its translation is CASQGQGGSYNSPLHF.

This rearrangement joins TRBV19 to TRBJ2-7, with 9 bases aligning to TRBD1. There are 21 residues in the CDR3. CDR1 LNHDA and CDR2 SQIVND come from the germline V gene (reference sequence). With V trimmed by 2 bases and J by 0 bases, 20 bases remained unmatched. The CDR3 is CASSIRAVWDRVSRSSYEQYF. CDR3 nucleotides: TGTGCCAGTAGTATAAGGGCCGTTTGGGACAGGGTTTCCCGAAGCTCCTACGAGCAGTACTTC.

The CDR3 loop reads CASGAAGVETQYF. The CDR3 coding sequence is TGTGCCAGCGGCGCGGCGGGAGTGGAGACCCAGTACTTC. V is TRBV27 and J is TRBJ2-5, with 7 bases matching TRBD2. Germline CDR1 is MNHEY and CDR2 is SMNVEV (reference sequence). CDR3 size: 13 residues. With 8 bases clipped from V and 5 bases from J, the junction kept 8 bases outside the gene matches.

The rearrangement links TRBV6-4 to TRBJ1-1; perhaps TRBD1 as D (6 bases). The CDR3 is 15 residues long. Between the trimmed V and J ends, which lost 7 bases and 0 bases, there was a span of 15 bases. CDR1 and CDR2 (germline): MRHNA, SNTAGT. CDR3 amino acids: CASKAGGALNTEAFF. The CDR3 DNA reads as TGTGCCAGCAAGGCCGGGGGGGCGCTGAACACTGAAGCTTTCTTT.